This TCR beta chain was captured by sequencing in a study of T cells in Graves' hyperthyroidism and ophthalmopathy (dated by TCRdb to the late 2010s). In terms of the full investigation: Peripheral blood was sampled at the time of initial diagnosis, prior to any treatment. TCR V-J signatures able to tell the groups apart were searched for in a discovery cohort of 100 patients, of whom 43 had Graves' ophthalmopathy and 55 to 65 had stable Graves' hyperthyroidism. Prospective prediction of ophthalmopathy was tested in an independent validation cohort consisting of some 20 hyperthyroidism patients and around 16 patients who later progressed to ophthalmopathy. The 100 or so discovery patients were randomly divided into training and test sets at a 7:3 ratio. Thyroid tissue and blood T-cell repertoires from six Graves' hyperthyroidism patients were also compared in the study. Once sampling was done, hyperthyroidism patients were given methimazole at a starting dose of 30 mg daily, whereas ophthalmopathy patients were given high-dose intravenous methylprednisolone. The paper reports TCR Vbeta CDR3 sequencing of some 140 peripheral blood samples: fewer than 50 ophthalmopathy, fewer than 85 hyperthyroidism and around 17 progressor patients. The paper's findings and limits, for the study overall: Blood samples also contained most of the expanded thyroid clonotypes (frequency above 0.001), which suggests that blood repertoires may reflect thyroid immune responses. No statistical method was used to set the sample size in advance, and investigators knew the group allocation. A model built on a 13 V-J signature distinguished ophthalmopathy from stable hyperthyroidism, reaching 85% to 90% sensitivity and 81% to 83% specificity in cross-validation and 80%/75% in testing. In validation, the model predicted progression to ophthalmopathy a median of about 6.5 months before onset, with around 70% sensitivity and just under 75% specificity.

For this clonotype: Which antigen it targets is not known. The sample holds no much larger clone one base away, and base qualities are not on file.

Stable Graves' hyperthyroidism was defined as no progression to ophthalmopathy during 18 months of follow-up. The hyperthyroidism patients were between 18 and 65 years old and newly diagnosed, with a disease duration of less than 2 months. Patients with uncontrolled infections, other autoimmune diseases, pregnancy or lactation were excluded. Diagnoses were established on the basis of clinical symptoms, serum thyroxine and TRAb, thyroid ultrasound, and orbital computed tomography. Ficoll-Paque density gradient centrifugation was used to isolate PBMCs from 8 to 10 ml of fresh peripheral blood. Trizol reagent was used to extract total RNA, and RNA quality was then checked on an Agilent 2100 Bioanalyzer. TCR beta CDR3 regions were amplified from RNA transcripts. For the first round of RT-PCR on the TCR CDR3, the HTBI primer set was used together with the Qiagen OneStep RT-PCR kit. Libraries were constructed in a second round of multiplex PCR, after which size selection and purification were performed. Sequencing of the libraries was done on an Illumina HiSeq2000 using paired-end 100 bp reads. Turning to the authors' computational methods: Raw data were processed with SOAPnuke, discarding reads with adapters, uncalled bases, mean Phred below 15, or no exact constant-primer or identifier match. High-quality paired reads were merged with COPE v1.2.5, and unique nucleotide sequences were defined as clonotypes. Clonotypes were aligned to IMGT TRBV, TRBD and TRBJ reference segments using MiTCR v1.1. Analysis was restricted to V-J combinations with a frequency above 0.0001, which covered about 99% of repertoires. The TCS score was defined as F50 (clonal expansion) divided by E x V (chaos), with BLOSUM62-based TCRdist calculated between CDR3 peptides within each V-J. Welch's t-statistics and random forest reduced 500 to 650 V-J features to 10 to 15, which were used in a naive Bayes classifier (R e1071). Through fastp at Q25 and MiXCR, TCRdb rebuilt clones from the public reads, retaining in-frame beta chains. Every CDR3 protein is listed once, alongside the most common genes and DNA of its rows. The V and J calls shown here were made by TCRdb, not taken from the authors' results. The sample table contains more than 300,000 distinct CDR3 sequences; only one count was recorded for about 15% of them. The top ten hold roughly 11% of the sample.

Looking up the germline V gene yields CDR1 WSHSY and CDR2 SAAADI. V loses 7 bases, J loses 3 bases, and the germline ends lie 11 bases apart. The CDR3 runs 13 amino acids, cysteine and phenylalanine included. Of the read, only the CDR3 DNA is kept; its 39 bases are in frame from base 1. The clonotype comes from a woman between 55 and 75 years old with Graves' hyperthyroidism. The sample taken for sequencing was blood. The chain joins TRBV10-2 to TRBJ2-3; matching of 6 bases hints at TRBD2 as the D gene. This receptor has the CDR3 CASNAGRTDTQYF. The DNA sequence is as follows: TGCGCCAGCAACGCGGGAAGGACAGATACGCAGTATTTT.